What follows are 8 T cell receptor beta chains derived from one specimen sequenced in a study of T cell responses to AZD1222 COVID-19 vaccine. Libraries were prepared by immunoSEQ multiplex PCR; TCRdb keeps only in-frame clonotypes and omits some of them. The table lists more than 85,000 clones, roughly 87% of them singletons. The specimen comprised peripheral blood, sampled on day 0 of MenACWY control vaccination. The receptor set was obtained from an adult in good health.

The chain links TRBV13 to TRBJ1-4, with D possibly being TRBD1 (6 bases). Per germline, CDR1 PRHDT and CDR2 FYEKMQ (reference sequence). The V and J ends lost 4 bases and 4 bases respectively, with 16 bases between them. The CDR3 extends over 16 amino acids. The CDR3 loop reads CASSSYLDSRNEKLFF. As DNA, the CDR3 is TGTGCCAGCAGCTCCTACTTGGACAGTCGTAATGAAAAACTGTTTTTT.

The rearrangement uses TRBV19 and TRBJ2-7; 7 positions match TRBD1. Germline CDR1 is LNHDA and CDR2 is SQIVND (reference sequence). V was clipped by 4 bases and J by 0 bases; unmatched bases: 6. The CDR3 is 15 amino acids. CDR3 in amino acids: CASSTSGTVSYEQYF. The CDR3 DNA reads as TGTGCCAGTAGTACCTCCGGGACAGTCTCCTACGAGCAGTACTTC.

This clone was observed a single time. This CDR3 is CAISAQGSVQPQHF. In nucleotides, the CDR3 is TGTGCCATCAGTGCGCAGGGTTCGGTTCAGCCCCAGCATTTT. The gene calls are TRBV10-3 and TRBJ1-5; tentatively, D is TRBD1 (5 bases). Per the germline V gene, CDR1 is ENHRY and CDR2 is SYGVKD. The V end lost 4 bases, the J end lost 6 bases, and 13 bases lay between the germline ends. This CDR3 has 14 residues.

This rearrangement joins TRBV7-2 to TRBJ2-3, with TRBD2 matching over 7 bases. The CDR3 covers 18 residues. Germline loops: CDR1 SGHTA, CDR2 FQGNSA. V shed 5 bases and J 4 bases; nucleotides not matched to a gene: 18. CDR3 residues: CASSPRGAGPVRADTQYF. DNA of the CDR3: TGTGCCAGCAGCCCCCGCGGAGCGGGGCCCGTCCGAGCAGATACGCAGTATTTT.

This clone was counted a single time. The CDR3 spells CASHRRGDRTYGYTF. The CDR3 DNA sequence: TGTGCCAGCCACCGAAGAGGGGACAGAACATATGGCTACACCTTC. The rearrangement joins TRBV7-8 to TRBJ1-2; 7 bases align to TRBD1. J gave up 5 bases and V 8 bases, and 14 bases lay outside the gene matches. Germline CDR1 SGHVS, CDR2 FQNEAQ. This CDR3 comprises 15 residues.

The V and J genes are TRBV6-5 and TRBJ2-2; maybe TRBD1 (5 bases). The germline V gene encodes CDR1 MNHEY and CDR2 SVGAGI. The V gene lost 2 bases and the J gene lost 6 bases, with 13 bases spanning the gap. The CDR3 sequence is 15 residues long. CDR3: CASSYVVGDSGELFF. DNA for the CDR3: TGTGCCAGCAGTTACGTAGTAGGGGATTCCGGGGAGCTGTTTTTT.

This sequence joins TRBV28 and TRBJ1-3; D unresolved. The CDR3 totals 13 residues. V was pared by 3 bases and J by 4 bases, with 7 bases between. Germline V gives CDR1 MDHEN, CDR2 SYDVKM. CDR3 amino acids: CASSFPQGNTIYF. CDR3 nucleotides: TGTGCCAGCAGTTTCCCTCAGGGAAACACCATATATTTT. Full variable domain (missing parts from reference TRBV28 and TRBJ1-3): DVKVTQSSRYLVKRTGEKVFLECVQDMDHENMFWYRQDPGLGLRLIYFSYDVKMKEKGDIPEGYSVSREKKERFSLILESASTNQTSMYLCASSFPQGNTIYFGEGSWLTVV.

The genes are TRBV6-1 and TRBJ1-5; D ambiguous. CDR1 and CDR2 from the germline V gene are MNHNS and SASEGT. The CDR3 contains 15 residues. The V end lost 2 bases, the J end lost 7 bases, and 15 bases lay between the germline ends. CDR3 residues: CASSEQDHWAQPQHF. The CDR3 bases are TGTGCCAGCAGTGAACAGGATCACTGGGCCCAGCCCCAGCATTTT.